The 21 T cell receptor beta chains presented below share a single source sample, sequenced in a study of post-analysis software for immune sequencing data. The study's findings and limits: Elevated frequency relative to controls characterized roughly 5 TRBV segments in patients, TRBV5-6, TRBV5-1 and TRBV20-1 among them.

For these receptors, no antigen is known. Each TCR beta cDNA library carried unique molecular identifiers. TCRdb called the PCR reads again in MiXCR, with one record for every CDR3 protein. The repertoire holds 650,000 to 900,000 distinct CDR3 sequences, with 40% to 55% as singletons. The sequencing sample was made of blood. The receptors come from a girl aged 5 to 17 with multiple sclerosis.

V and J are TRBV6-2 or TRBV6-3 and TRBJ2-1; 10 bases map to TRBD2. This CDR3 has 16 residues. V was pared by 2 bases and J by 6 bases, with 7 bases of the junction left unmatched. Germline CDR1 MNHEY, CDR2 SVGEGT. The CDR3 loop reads CASSYPGLASVNEQFF. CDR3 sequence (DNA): TGTGCCAGCAGTTACCCGGGACTAGCGTCCGTCAATGAGCAGTTCTTC.

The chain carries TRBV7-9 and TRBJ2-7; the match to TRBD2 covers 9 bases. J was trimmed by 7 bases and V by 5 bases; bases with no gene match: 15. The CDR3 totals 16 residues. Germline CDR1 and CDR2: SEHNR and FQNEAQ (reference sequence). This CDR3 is CASSPAGGSLWNEQYF. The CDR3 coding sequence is TGTGCCAGCAGCCCAGCGGGAGGTTCCCTATGGAATGAGCAGTACTTC.

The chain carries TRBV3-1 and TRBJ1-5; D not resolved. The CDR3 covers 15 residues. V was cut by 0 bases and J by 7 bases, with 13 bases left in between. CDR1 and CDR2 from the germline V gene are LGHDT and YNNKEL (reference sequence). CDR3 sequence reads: CASSQDTGGGQPQHF. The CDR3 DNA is TGTGCCAGCAGCCAAGATACGGGAGGAGGGCAGCCCCAGCATTTT.

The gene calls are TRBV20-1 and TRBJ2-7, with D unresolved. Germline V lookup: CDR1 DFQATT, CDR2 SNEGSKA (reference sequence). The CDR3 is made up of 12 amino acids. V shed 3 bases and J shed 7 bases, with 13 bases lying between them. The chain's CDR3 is CSASLIAQEQYF. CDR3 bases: TGCAGTGCTAGCCTCATAGCTCAAGAGCAGTACTTC.

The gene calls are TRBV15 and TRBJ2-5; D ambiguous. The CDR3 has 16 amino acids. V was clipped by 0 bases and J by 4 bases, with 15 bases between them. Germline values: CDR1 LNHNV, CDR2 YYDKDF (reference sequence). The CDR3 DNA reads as TGTGCCACCAGCAGAGACCGGGTTGGCAGGCGAGAGACCCAGTACTTC. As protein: CATSRDRVGRRETQYF.

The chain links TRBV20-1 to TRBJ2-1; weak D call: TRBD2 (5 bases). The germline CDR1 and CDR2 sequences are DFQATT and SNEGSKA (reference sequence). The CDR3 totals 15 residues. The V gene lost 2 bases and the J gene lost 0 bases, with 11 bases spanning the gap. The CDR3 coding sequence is TGCAGTGCTAGAAAGGCTAGCAGCTCCTACAATGAGCAGTTCTTC. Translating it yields CSARKASSSYNEQFF.

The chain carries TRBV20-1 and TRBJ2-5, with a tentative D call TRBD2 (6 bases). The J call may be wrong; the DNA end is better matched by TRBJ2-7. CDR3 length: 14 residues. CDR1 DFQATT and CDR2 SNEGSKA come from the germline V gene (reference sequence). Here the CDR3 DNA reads TGCAGTGCTAGAGACGGGAGTTCGATCTACGAGCAGTACTTC. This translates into CSARDGSSIYEQYF.

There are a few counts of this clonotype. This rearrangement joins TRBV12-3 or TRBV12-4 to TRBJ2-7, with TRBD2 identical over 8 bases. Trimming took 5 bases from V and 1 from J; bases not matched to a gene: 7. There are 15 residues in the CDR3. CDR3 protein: CASSSGSSGSYEQYF. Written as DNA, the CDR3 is TGTGCCAGCAGTAGCGGTTCTAGCGGGTCCTACGAGCAGTACTTC.

The CDR3 here is CSARWTGMNTEAFF. CDR3 in DNA: TGCAGTGCTAGATGGACAGGGATGAACACTGAAGCTTTCTTT. The gene calls are TRBV20-1 and TRBJ1-1; 8 bases fit TRBD1. The germline V gene encodes CDR1 DFQATT and CDR2 SNEGSKA (reference sequence). Germline trimming cut 2 bases from V and 0 bases from J; bases unmatched to any gene: 2. The CDR3 spans 14 residues.

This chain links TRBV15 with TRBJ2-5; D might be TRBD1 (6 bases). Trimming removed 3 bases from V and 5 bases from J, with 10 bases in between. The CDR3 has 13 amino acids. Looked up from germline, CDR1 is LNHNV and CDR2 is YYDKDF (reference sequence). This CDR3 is CATSSDRLETQYF. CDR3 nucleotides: TGTGCCACCAGCAGTGACAGGTTGGAGACCCAGTACTTC. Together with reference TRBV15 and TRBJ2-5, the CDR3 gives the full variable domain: DAMVIQNPRYQVTQFGKPVTLSCSQTLNHNVMYWYQQKSSQAPKLLFHYYDKDFNNEADTPDNFQSRRPNTSFCFLDIRSPGLGDTAMYLCATSSDRLETQYFGPGTRLLVL.

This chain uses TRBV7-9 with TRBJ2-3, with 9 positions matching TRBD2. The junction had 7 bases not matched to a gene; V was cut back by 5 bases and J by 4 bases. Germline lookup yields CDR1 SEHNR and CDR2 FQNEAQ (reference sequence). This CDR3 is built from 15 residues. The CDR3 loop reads CASSPIAGVADTQYF. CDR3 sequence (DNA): TGTGCCAGCAGCCCTATAGCGGGAGTCGCAGATACGCAGTATTTT.

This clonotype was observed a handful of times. The CDR3 sequence is CSASGHYQSSGANVLTF. For the CDR3, the DNA is TGCAGTGCTAGCGGACATTACCAGAGCTCTGGGGCCAACGTCCTGACTTTC. The chain recombines TRBV20-1 with TRBJ2-6, with a possible D match to TRBD1 (5 bases). Germline CDR1 is DFQATT and CDR2 is SNEGSKA (reference sequence). CDR3 length: 17 amino acids. The germline V and J ends were trimmed by 3 bases and 0 bases, with 15 bases remaining between them.

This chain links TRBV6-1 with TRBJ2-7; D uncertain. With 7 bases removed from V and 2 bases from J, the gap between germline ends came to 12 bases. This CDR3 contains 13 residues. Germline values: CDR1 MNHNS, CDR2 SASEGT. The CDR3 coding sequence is TGTGCCAGCATTGATGACTCGCCCTACGAGCAGTACTTC. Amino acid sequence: CASIDDSPYEQYF.

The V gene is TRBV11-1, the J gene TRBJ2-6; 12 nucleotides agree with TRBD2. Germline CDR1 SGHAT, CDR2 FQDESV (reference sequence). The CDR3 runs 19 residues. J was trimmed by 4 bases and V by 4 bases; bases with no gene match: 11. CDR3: CASSSRLAGASVGANVLTF. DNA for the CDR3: TGTGCCAGCAGCTCTCGACTAGCGGGAGCTTCAGTAGGGGCCAACGTCCTGACTTTC. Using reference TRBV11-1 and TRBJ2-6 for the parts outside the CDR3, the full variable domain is EAEVAQSPRYKITEKSQAVAFWCDPISGHATLYWYRQILGQGPELLVQFQDESVVDDSQLPKDRFSAERLKGVDSTLKIQPAELGDSAMYLCASSSRLAGASVGANVLTFGAGSRLTVL.

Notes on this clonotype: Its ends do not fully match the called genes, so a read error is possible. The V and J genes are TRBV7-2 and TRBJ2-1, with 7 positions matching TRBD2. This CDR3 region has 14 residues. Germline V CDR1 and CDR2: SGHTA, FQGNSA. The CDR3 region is CAGSMWGSGNEQFF. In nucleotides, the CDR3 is TGTGCCGGCAGCATGTGGGGTAGCGGGAATGAGCAGTTCTTC.

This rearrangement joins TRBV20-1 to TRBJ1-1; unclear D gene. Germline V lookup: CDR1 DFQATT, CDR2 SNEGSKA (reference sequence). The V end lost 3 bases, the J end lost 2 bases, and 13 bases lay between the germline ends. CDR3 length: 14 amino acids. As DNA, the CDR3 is TGCAGTGCTAGGAAAGATCGACCAAACACTGAAGCTTTCTTT. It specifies CSARKDRPNTEAFF.

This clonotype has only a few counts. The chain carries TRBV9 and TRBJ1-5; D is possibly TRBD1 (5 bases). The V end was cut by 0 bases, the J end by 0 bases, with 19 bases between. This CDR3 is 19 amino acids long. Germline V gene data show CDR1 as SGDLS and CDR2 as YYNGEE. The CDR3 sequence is CASSVGGRQPPYSNQPQHF. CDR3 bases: TGTGCCAGCAGCGTAGGGGGACGACAGCCCCCTTATAGCAATCAGCCCCAGCATTTT.

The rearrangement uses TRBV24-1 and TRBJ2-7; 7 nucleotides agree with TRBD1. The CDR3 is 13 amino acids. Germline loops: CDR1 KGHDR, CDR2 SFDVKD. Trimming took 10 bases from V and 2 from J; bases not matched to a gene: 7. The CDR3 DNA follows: TGTGCCACATCTGACAGGGCAACCTACGAGCAGTACTTC. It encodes CATSDRATYEQYF.

The CDR3 region has the DNA TGTGCCATCAGTGGGGGACATAGCATAGGGGAGCAGTACTTC. The encoded protein is CAISGGHSIGEQYF. This sequence joins TRBV10-3 and TRBJ2-7; perhaps TRBD1 as D (6 bases). This CDR3 is 14 amino acids long. Germline V gene data show CDR1 as ENHRY and CDR2 as SYGVKD. The germline V and J ends were trimmed by 4 bases and 7 bases, with 17 bases remaining between them.

The CDR3 DNA is TGTGCCAGCAGCGTGTCTAGCGGCCTCTACAATGAGCAGTTCTTC. It specifies CASSVSSGLYNEQFF. V usage is TRBV9 and J usage is TRBJ2-1; TRBD2 agrees at 7 bases. The germline V gene encodes CDR1 SGDLS and CDR2 YYNGEE. This CDR3 region has 15 residues. Trimming took 2 bases from V and 3 from J; bases not matched to a gene: 5.

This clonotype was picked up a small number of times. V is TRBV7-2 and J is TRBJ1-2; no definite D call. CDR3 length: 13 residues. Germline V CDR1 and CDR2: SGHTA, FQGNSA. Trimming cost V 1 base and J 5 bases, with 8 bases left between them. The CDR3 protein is CASSLDGRYGYTF. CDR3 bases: TGTGCCAGCAGCTTAGATGGTCGGTATGGCTACACCTTC.